The 10 T cell receptor beta chains below come from one sample, sequenced in a study of blood T cell repertoires in COVID-19. Libraries were prepared by immunoSEQ multiplex PCR; TCRdb keeps only in-frame clonotypes and omits some of them. The sample holds under 200,000 clones, just under 85% seen once. The sequenced material came from peripheral blood. These receptors came from a woman older than 75 with COVID-19, enrolled during active disease.

The chain has TRBV10-2 and TRBJ2-3; 11 nucleotides agree with TRBD1. Germline V gives CDR1 WSHSY, CDR2 SAAADI. This CDR3 is built from 14 residues. With 8 bases clipped from V and 5 bases from J, the junction kept 6 bases outside the gene matches. CDR3 amino acids: CASRGTGGRDTQYF. CDR3 nucleotides: TGCGCCAGCCGCGGGACAGGGGGTAGAGATACGCAGTATTTT.

V usage is TRBV19 and J usage is TRBJ1-4; D uncertain. Trimming cost V 9 bases and J 5 bases, with 16 bases left between them. CDR1 is LNHDA, CDR2 SQIVND, per germline (reference sequence). This CDR3 spans 14 amino acids. CDR3 residues: CASRELGKNEKLFF. The DNA for the CDR3 is TGTGCCAGCCGGGAGTTGGGGAAAAATGAAAAACTGTTTTTT.

The chain is built from TRBV2 and TRBJ2-7; D possibly corresponds to TRBD1 (6 bases). Germline V gene lookup returns CDR1 SNHLY and CDR2 FYNNEI. The CDR3 is 11 residues long. The V gene lost 4 bases and the J gene lost 9 bases, with 10 bases spanning the gap. In DNA, the CDR3 is TGTGCCAGCAGTGGAGGGGGAGTGCAGTACTTC. Translated: CASSGGGVQYF.

The V gene is TRBV24-1, the J gene TRBJ2-1; the D gene is possibly TRBD2 (6 bases). The CDR3 is 15 residues long. Trimming shortened V by 4 bases and J by 5 bases, and 14 bases separated the two germline ends. Germline CDR1 and CDR2: KGHDR and SFDVKD. In DNA form, the CDR3 reads TGTGCCACCAGTGACGCCCGGGGGAGAAACAATGAGCAGTTCTTC. It encodes CATSDARGRNNEQFF.

V usage is TRBV29-1 and J usage is TRBJ2-3, with D uncertain. Trimming removed 4 bases at V and 7 bases at J, with 12 bases between. The germline V gene has CDR1 SQVTM and CDR2 ANQGSEA. The CDR3 runs to 12 residues. The CDR3 reads CSVGTEQNTQYF. The CDR3 region has the DNA TGCAGCGTTGGAACAGAACAGAATACGCAGTATTTT.

This chain joins TRBV5-1 and TRBJ2-6, with 8 bases identical to TRBD1. CDR1 and CDR2 from the germline V gene are SGHRS and YFSETQ. V lost 4 bases and J lost 4; bases outside the gene matches: 4. There are 15 residues in the CDR3. The CDR3 region is CASSRTGSGANVLTF. CDR3 nucleotide sequence: TGCGCCAGCAGCCGGACAGGGTCCGGGGCCAACGTCCTGACTTTC.

This chain connects TRBV5-1 to TRBJ1-1, with 8 bases that match TRBD1. The germline CDR1 and CDR2 sequences are SGHRS and YFSETQ. J gave up 0 bases and V 2 bases, and 3 bases lay outside the gene matches. The CDR3 consists of 15 residues. CDR3 in amino acids: CASSFTGGMNTEAFF. The CDR3 nucleotides read TGCGCCAGCAGCTTCACAGGGGGTATGAACACTGAAGCTTTCTTT. Based on the CDR3 plus reference TRBV5-1 and TRBJ1-1, the full variable domain is KAGVTQTPRYLIKTRGQQVTLSCSPISGHRSVSWYQQTPGQGLQFLFEYFSETQRNKGNFPGRFSGRQFSNSRSEMNVSTLELGDSALYLCASSFTGGMNTEAFFGQGTRLTVV.

This chain connects TRBV28 to TRBJ2-7; 7 positions agree with TRBD2. CDR1 and CDR2 (germline): MDHEN, SYDVKM. The CDR3 covers 14 residues. J lost 0 bases, V lost 8 bases, and 7 bases had no gene match. CDR3 sequence (DNA): TGTGCCAGCGGACTTGGCGGGAGCTCCTACGAGCAGTACTTC. Encoded protein: CASGLGGSSYEQYF.

The chain recombines TRBV11-2 with TRBJ1-5, with D unresolved. V was cut by 4 bases and J by 6 bases, with 13 bases left in between. CDR1 is SGHAT, CDR2 FQNNGV, per germline. CDR3 length equals 14 residues. The CDR3 spells CASSSGQTTQPQHF. The CDR3 DNA reads as TGTGCCAGCAGCTCTGGGCAGACGACTCAGCCCCAGCATTTT.

The chain has TRBV5-1 and TRBJ1-1, with 9 bases identical to TRBD1. The V gene end was trimmed by 4 bases and the J gene end by 8 bases; junction bases not matched to a gene: 6. The length of the CDR3 is 13 residues. Germline V gene lookup returns CDR1 SGHRS and CDR2 YFSETQ. CDR3 loop: CASSTEGQGEAFF. CDR3 bases: TGCGCCAGCAGCACTGAAGGACAGGGGGAAGCTTTCTTT.